This T cell receptor (beta chain) was recorded in a study of blood T cell repertoires in COVID-19. Original processing notes: Quantification of nucleated cells was approximated via reference gene primer amplification. This table comes from immunoSEQ multiplex PCR, and its TCRdb copy is limited to in-frame clones, with some not included. The DNA was the basis for D and trimming; V, J and clone size are from that table. Of 180,000 or so clones listed, about three quarters are singletons. The sequence was obtained from a woman older than 75 with active or convalescent COVID-19. What was sequenced was peripheral blood.

Here the CDR3 DNA reads TGTGCCAGCAGTCTCCTAGGTAGTGTGGGGAGAGAGACCCAGTACTTC. Translated, it gives CASSLLGSVGRETQYF. V usage is TRBV5-5 and J usage is TRBJ2-5; D is possibly TRBD2 (5 bases). Trimming took 5 bases from V and 4 from J, leaving 21 bases between them. The germline gives CDR1 SGHKS, CDR2 YYEKEE (reference sequence). The CDR3 has 16 residues.